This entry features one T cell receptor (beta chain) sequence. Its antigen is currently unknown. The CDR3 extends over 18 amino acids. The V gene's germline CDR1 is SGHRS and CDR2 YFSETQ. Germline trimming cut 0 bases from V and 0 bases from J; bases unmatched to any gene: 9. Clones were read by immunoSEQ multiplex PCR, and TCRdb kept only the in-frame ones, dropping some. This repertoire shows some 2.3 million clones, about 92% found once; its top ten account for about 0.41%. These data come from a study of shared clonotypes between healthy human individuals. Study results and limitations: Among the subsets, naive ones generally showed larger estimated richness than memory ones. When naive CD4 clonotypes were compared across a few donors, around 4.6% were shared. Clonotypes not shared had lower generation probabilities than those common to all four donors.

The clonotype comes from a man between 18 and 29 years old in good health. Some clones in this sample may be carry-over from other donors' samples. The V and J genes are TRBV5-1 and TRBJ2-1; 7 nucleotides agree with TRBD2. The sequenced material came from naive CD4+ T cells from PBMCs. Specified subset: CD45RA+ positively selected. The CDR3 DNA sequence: TGCGCCAGCAGCTTGGCTCAACTAGCGCGCGGCTCCTACAATGAGCAGTTCTTC. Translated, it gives CASSLAQLARGSYNEQFF.